The T cell receptor (beta chain) under discussion was sequenced for a study of beta chain features in type 1 diabetes. Expressed TCRB transcripts were sequenced because the entire RNA isolate underwent reverse transcription. Naive, central memory and regulatory T cell samples produced a mean of approximately 3.5 million reads. Method: immunoSEQ multiplex PCR; TCRdb's copy keeps in-frame clones and lacks some. The sample includes roughly 330,000 clones, 9.5% to 12% seen only once; the top ten take roughly 0.016%. The V and J ends lost 0 bases and 5 bases respectively, with 9 bases between them. Germline-derived CDR1 and CDR2 are SGHRS and YFSETQ. The CDR3 sequence is 13 residues long.

The receptor was derived from a woman aged 25-40 years in good health. The J gene is TRBJ2-7, the V gene TRBV5-1, with a tentative D call TRBD1 (6 bases). The specimen sequenced was naive CD4+ T cells from blood. As DNA, the CDR3 is TGCGCCAGCAGCTTGGACAGGGAACACGAGCAGTACTTC. Protein sequence: CASSLDREHEQYF.